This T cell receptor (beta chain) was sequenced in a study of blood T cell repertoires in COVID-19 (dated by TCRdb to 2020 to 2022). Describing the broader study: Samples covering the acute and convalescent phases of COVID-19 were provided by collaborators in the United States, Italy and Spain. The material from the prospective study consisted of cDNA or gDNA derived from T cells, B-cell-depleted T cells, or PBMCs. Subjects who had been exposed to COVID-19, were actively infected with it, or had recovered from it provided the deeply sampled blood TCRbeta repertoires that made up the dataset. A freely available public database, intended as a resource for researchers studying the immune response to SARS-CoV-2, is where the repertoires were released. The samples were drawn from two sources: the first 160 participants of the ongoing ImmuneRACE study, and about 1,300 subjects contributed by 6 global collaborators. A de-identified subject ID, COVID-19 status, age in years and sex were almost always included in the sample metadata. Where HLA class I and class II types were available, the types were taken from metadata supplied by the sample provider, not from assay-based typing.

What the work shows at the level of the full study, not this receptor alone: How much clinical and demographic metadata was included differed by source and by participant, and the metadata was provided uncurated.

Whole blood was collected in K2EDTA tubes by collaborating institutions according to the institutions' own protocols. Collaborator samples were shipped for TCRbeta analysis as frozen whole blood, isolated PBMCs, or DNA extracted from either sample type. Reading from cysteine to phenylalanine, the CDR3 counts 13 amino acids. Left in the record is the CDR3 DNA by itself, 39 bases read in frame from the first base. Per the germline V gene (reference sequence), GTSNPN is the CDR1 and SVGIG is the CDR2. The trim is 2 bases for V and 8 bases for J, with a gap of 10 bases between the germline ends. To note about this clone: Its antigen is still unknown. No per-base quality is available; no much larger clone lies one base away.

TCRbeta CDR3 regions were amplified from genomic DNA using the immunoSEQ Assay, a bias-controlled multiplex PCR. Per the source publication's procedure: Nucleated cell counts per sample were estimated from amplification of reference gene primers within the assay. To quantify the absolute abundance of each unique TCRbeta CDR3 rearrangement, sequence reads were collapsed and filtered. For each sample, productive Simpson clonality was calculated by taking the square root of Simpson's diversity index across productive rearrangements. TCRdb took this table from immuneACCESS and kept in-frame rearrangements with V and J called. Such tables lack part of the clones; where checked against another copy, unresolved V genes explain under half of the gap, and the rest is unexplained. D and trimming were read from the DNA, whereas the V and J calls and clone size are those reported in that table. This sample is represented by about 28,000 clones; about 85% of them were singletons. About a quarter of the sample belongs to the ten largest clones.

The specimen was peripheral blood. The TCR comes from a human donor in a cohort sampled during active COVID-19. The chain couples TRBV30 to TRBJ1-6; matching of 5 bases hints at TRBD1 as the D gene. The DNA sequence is TGTGCCTGGAGTTGGGGGGACCATTCACCCCTCCACTTT. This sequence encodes CAWSWGDHSPLHF.